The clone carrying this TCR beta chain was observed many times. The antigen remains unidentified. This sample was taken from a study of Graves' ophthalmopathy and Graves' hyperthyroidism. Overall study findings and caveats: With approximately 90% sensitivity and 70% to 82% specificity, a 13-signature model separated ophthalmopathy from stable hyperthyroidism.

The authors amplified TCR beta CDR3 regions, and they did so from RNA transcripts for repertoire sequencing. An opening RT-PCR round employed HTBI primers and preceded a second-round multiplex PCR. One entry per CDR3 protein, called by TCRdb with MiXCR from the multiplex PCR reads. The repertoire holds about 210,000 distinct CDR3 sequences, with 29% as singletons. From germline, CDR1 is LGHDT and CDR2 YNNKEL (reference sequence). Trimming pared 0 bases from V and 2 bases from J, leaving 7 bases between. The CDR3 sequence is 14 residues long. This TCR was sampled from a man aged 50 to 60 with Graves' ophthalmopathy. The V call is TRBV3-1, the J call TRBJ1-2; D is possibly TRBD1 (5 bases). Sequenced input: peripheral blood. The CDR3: CASSQDRGNYGYTF. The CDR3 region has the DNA TGTGCCAGCAGCCAAGATAGGGGAAACTATGGCTACACCTTC.